This TCR beta chain was documented in a study of cytomegalovirus exposure and HLA in healthy donors. With regard to this clone: Antigen: not known.

Study-wide results and limits: Researchers reported in a later analysis that a missense DCLRE1C variant was tied to TCR beta V- and J-gene trimming. In an earlier analysis, in some 500 donors, most V segments appeared productive either ~87% or ~30% of the time.

Amplification used 60 Vbeta primers and 13 Jbeta primers. As handled by the study authors: Later reanalysis found approximately 80 million unique TCR beta chains, around 9.9 million of them shared. This table comes from immunoSEQ multiplex PCR, and its TCRdb copy is limited to in-frame clones, with some not included. That table gives V, J and clone size, and the DNA gave D and trimming. The data contain about 89,000 clones, roughly 80% of them singletons. CDR3 length: 14 amino acids. Germline CDR1 SGHTA, CDR2 FQGNSA. Trimming pared 1 base from V and 7 bases from J, leaving 13 bases between. Sequencing input: PBMCs. This chain connects TRBV7-2 to TRBJ1-1, with a possible D match to TRBD1 (5 bases). The clonotype originates from a male donor in good health and CMV-seronegative. CDR3 loop: CASSLGGGAREAFF. The CDR3 coding sequence is TGTGCCAGCAGCTTAGGGGGTGGGGCCCGTGAAGCTTTCTTT. Using reference TRBV7-2 and TRBJ1-1 for the parts outside the CDR3, the full variable domain is GAGVSQSPSNKVTEKGKDVELRCDPISGHTALYWYRQSLGQGLEFLIYFQGNSAPDKSGLPSDRFSAERTGGSVSTLTIQRTQQEDSAVYLCASSLGGGAREAFFGQGTRLTVV.